This T cell receptor (beta chain) is from a study of blood T cell repertoires in COVID-19. CDR3 length: 12 amino acids. V shed 2 bases and J shed 0 bases, with 5 bases lying between them. Germline values: CDR1 GTSNPN, CDR2 SVGIG (reference sequence). The data were produced by immunoSEQ multiplex PCR, yet TCRdb's version contains in-frame clones alone and is incomplete. Of 90,000 to 120,000 clones listed, over 65% were seen once; the top ten hold about 1.8%. The clonotype was recovered from a woman in her 40s with acute or convalescent COVID-19. What was sequenced was peripheral blood. This sequence joins TRBV30 and TRBJ2-7, with D hard to call. CDR3 sequence (DNA): TGTGCCTGGAGTCCCAGCTCCTACGAGCAGTACTTC. Translating it yields CAWSPSSYEQYF.